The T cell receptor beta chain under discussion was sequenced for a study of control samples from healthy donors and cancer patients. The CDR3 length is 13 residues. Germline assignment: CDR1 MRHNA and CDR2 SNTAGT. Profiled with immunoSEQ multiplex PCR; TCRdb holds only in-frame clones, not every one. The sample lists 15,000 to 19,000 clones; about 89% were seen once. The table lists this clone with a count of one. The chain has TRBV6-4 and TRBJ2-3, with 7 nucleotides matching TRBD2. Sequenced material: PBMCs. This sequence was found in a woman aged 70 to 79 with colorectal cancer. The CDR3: CASGAGHTDTQYF. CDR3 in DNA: TGTGCGAGCGGGGCAGGCCACACAGATACGCAGTATTTT.